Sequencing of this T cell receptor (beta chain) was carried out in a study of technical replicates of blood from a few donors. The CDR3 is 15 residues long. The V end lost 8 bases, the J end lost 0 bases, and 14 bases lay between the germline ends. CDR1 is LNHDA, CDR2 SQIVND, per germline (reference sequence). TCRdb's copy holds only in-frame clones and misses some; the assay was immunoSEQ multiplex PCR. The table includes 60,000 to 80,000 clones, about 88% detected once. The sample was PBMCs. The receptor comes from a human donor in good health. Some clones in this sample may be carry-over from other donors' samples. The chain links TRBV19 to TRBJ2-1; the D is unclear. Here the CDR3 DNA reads TGTGCCAGTTTACCCGGAGTTCGCTCCTACAATGAGCAGTTCTTC. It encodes CASLPGVRSYNEQFF.